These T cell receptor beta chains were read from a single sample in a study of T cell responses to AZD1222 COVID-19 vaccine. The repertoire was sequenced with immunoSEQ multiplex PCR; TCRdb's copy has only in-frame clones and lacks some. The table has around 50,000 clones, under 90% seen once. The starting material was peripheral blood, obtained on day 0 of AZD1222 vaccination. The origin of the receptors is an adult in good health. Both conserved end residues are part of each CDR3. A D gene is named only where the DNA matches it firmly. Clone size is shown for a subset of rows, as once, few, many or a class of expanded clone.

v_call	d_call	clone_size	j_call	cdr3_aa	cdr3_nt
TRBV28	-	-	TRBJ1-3	CASIGGTHSGNTIYF	TGTGCCAGCATAGGAGGGACCCACTCTGGAAACACCATATATTTT
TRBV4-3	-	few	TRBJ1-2	CASSQDSGRGYGYTF	TGCGCCAGCAGCCAAGATTCAGGCAGGGGCTATGGCTACACCTTC
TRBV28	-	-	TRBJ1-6	CGSGSSYNSPLHF	TGTGGGTCAGGGTCCTCCTATAATTCACCCCTCCACTTT
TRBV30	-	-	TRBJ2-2	CAWSPNVAGELFF	TGTGCCTGGAGTCCCAACGTGGCCGGGGAGCTGTTTTTT
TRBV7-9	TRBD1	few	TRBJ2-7	CASSSRDRVAYEQYF	TGTGCCAGCAGCTCCCGGGACAGGGTGGCCTACGAGCAGTACTTC
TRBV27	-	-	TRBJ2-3	CASSLLATDTQYF	TGTGCCAGCAGTTTACTAGCAACAGATACGCAGTATTTT
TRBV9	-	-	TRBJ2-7	CASSVGGANYEQYF	TGTGCCAGCAGCGTAGGGGGGGCTAACTACGAGCAGTACTTC
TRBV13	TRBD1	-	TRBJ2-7	CASSSPGTGGYEQYF	TGTGCCAGCAGCTCTCCCGGGACAGGGGGGTACGAGCAGTACTTC
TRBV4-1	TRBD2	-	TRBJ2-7	CASSQARGTSGGEEQYF	TGCGCCAGCAGCCAAGCTCGTGGGACTAGCGGAGGTGAAGAGCAGTACTTC
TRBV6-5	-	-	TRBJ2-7	CASSTWDNSYEQYF	TGTGCCAGCAGTACCTGGGACAACTCCTACGAGCAGTACTTC
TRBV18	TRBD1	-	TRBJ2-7	CASSARDRDYEQYF	TGTGCCAGCTCGGCCAGGGACAGGGACTACGAGCAGTACTTC
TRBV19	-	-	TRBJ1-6	CASSTGPNNSPLHF	TGTGCCAGTAGTACAGGACCGAATAATTCACCCCTCCACTTT
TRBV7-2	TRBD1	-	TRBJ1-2	CASSEGQYYGYTF	TGTGCCAGCAGCGAGGGACAGTACTATGGCTACACCTTC
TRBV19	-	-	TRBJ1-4	CASISSMASNEKLFF	TGTGCCAGTATCTCATCGATGGCTAGTAATGAAAAACTGTTTTTT
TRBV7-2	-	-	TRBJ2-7	CASSSGTIYEQYF	TGTGCCAGCAGCTCCGGGACAATTTACGAGCAGTACTTC
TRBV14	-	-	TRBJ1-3	CASSQASGSSGNTIYF	TGTGCCAGCAGCCAGGCTTCAGGGAGCTCTGGAAACACCATATATTTT
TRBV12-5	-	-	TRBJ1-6	CASGFDTGGTPLHF	TGTGCTAGTGGCTTCGACACGGGAGGGACACCCCTCCACTTT
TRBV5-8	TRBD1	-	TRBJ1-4	CASSYDRGGEKLFF	TGTGCCAGCAGCTATGACAGGGGTGGAGAAAAACTGTTTTTT
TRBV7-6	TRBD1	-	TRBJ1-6	CASSPGTGRSPLHF	TGTGCCAGCAGCCCGGGGACAGGGAGGTCACCCCTCCACTTT
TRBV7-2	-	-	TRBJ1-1	CASSLQMNTEAFF	TGTGCCAGCAGCTTACAGATGAACACTGAAGCTTTCTTT
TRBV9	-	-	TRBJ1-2	CASSVGENRAYGYTF	TGTGCCAGCAGCGTCGGAGAGAACAGGGCCTATGGCTACACCTTC
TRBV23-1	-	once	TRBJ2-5	CASTSLGGREETQYF	TGCGCCAGCACTTCCCTTGGAGGGCGAGAAGAGACCCAGTACTTC
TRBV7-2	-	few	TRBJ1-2	CASSGQTNYGYTF	TGTGCCAGCAGCGGACAGACTAACTATGGCTACACCTTC
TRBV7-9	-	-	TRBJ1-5	CASSLAGGYQPQHF	TGTGCCAGCAGCTTAGCGGGGGGGTATCAGCCCCAGCATTTT
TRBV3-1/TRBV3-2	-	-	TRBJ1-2	CASSQGVGNYGYTF	TGTGCCAGCAGCCAAGGCGTAGGGAACTATGGCTACACCTTC
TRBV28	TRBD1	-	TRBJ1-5	CAAQQGTQPQHF	TGTGCCGCCCAACAGGGGACTCAGCCCCAGCATTTT
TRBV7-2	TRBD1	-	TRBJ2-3	CASSKDRGTDTQYF	TGTGCCAGCAGCAAGGACAGGGGCACAGATACGCAGTATTTT
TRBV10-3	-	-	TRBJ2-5	CAISEGAEQETQYF	TGTGCCATCAGTGAGGGTGCGGAACAAGAGACCCAGTACTTC
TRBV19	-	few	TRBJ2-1	CASSRVDGQQFF	TGTGCCAGTAGTCGGGTGGACGGACAGCAGTTCTTC
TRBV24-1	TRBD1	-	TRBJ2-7	CATSDSGDSPYEQYF	TGTGCCACCAGTGATTCCGGGGACAGCCCCTACGAGCAGTACTTC
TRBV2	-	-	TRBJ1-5	CASSEPDMGTARRQPQHF	TGTGCCAGCAGTGAGCCAGACATGGGGACGGCTCGCAGGCAGCCCCAGCATTTT
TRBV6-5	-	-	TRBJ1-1	CASRSSGFTEAFF	TGTGCCAGCAGATCATCAGGGTTCACTGAAGCTTTCTTT
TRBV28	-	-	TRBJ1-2	CASSFPTYNYGYTF	TGTGCCAGCAGTTTTCCAACATATAACTATGGCTACACCTTC
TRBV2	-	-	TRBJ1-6	CASSEQGLNSPLHF	TGTGCCAGCAGCGAACAGGGACTCAATTCACCCCTCCACTTT
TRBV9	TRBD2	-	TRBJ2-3	CASSVEGTSGVHGDTQYF	TGTGCCAGCAGCGTGGAAGGGACTAGCGGGGTCCATGGAGATACGCAGTATTTT
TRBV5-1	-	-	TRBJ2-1	CASSLGDIREQFF	TGCGCCAGCAGCTTGGGGGACATCCGCGAGCAGTTCTTC
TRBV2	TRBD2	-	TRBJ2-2	CASRWEGPRLFF	TGTGCCAGCAGGTGGGAGGGCCCTAGGCTGTTTTTT
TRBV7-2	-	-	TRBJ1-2	CASSLEPFNYGYTF	TGTGCCAGCAGCTTAGAACCCTTTAACTATGGCTACACCTTC
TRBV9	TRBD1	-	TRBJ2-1	CASSETTGVYNEQFF	TGTGCCAGCAGCGAGACAACAGGGGTGTACAATGAGCAGTTCTTC
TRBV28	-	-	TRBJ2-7	CASRGAGRSEQYF	TGTGCCAGCAGGGGGGCGGGACGGAGCGAGCAGTACTTC
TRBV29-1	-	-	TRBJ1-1	CSTDGGRGDTEAFF	TGCAGCACTGATGGGGGGAGAGGGGACACTGAAGCTTTCTTT
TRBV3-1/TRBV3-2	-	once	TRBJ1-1	CASSQETPEGDKDTEAFF	TGTGCCAGCAGCCAAGAAACCCCGGAGGGGGATAAAGACACTGAAGCTTTCTTT
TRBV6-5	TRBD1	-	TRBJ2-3	CASSSSRGRSTDTQYF	TGTGCCAGCAGTTCCAGCAGGGGGCGATCCACAGATACGCAGTATTTT
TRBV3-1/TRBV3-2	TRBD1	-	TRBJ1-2	CASSQRTGREGYTF	TGTGCCAGCAGCCAACGGACAGGGCGAGAAGGCTACACCTTC
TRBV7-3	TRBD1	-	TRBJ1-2	CASSRERTGYGYTF	TGTGCCAGCAGCCGGGAGCGGACAGGCTACGGCTACACCTTC
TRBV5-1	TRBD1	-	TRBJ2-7	CASSATGASPHEQYF	TGCGCCAGCAGCGCAACAGGGGCATCTCCCCACGAGCAGTACTTC
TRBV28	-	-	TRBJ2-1	CASSVSWGGGTNEQFF	TGTGCCAGCAGTGTGAGTTGGGGAGGTGGGACTAATGAGCAGTTCTTC
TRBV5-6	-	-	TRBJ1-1	CASSLGQGFATEAFF	TGTGCCAGCAGCCTAGGCCAGGGGTTCGCCACTGAAGCTTTCTTT
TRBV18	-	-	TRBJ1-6	CASSPPGYNSPLHF	TGTGCCAGCTCACCACCAGGGTACAATTCACCCCTCCACTTT
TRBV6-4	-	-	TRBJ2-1	CASSDRASNEQFF	TGTGCCAGCAGTGACCGCGCCAGCAATGAGCAGTTCTTC
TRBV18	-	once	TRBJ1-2	CASSPPPGDGYTF	TGTGCCAGCTCACCACCGCCAGGGGATGGCTACACCTTC